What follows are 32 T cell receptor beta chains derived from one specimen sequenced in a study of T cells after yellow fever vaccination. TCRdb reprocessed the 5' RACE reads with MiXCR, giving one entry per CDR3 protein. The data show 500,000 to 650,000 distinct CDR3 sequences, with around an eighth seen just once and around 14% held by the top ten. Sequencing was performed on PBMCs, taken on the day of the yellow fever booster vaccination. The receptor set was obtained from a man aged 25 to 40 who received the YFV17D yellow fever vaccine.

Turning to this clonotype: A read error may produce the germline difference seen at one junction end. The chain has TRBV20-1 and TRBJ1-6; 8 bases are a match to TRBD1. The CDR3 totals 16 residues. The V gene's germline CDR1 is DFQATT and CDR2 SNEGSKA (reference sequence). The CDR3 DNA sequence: TGCTGTGCTAGAGCAGGGGGCGCGCCTCGTAATTCACCCCTCCACTTT. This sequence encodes CCARAGGAPRNSPLHF.

The CDR3 sequence is CSAGTSAVSYNEQFF. The CDR3 coding sequence is TGCAGTGCTGGAACATCAGCGGTTTCCTACAATGAGCAGTTCTTC. The chain couples TRBV20-1 to TRBJ2-1; perhaps TRBD2 as D (5 bases). Germline loops: CDR1 DFQATT, CDR2 SNEGSKA (reference sequence). This CDR3 region has 15 residues. The V end lost 5 bases, the J end lost 1 base, and 15 bases lay between the germline ends.

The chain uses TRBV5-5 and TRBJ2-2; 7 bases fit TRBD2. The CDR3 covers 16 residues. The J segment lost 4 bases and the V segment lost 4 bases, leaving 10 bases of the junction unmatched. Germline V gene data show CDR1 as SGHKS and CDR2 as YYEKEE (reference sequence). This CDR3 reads CASSRLGGFGTGELFF. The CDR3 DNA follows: TGTGCCAGCAGCCGCTTGGGGGGGTTCGGCACCGGGGAGCTGTTTTTT.

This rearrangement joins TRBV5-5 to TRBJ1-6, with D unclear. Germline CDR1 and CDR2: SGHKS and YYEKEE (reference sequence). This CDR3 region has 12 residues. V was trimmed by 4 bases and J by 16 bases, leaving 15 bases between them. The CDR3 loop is CASSTLAGKLHF. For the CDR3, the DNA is TGTGCCAGCAGCACCCTAGCCGGGAAACTCCACTTT. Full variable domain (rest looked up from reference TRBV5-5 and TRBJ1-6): DAGVTQSPTHLIKTRGQQVTLRCSPISGHKSVSWYQQVLGQGPQFIFQYYEKEERGRGNFPDRFSARQFPNYSSELNVNALLLGDSALYLCASSTLAGKLHFGNGTRLTVT.

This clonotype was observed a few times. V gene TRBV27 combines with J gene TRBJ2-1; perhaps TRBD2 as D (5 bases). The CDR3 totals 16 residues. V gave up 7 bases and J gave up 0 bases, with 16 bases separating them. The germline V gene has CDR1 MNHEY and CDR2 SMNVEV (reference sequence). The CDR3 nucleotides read TGTGCCAGCACCGCAGATCTAGCCACCTCCTACAATGAGCAGTTCTTC. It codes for CASTADLATSYNEQFF.

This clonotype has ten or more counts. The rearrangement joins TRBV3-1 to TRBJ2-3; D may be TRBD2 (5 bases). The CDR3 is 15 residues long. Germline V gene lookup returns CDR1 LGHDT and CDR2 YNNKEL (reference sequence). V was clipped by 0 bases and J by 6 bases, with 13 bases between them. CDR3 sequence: CASSQEPRGVDTQYF. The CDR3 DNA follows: TGTGCCAGCAGCCAAGAACCCCGGGGTGTCGATACGCAGTATTTT.

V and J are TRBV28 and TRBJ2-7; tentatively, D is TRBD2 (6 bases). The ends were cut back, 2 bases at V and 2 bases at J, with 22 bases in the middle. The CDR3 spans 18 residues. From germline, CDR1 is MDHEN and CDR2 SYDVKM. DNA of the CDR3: TGTGCCAGCAGTTTACGCCAGGGAGGAAGGAGCCAGGCCTACGAGCAGTACTTC. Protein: CASSLRQGGRSQAYEQYF.

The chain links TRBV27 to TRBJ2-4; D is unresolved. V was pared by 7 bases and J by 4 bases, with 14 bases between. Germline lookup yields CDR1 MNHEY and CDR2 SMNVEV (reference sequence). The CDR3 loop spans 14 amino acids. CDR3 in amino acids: CASTLGLGKNIQYF. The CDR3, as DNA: TGTGCCAGCACCTTGGGTCTGGGTAAAAACATTCAGTACTTC.

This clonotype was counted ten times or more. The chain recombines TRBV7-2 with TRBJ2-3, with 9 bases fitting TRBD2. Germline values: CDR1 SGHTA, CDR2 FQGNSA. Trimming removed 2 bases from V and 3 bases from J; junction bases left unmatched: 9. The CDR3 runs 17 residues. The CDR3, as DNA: TGTGCCAGCAGCTTAAACGGGGCGGGAGGGGGGACAGATACGCAGTATTTT. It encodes CASSLNGAGGGTDTQYF.

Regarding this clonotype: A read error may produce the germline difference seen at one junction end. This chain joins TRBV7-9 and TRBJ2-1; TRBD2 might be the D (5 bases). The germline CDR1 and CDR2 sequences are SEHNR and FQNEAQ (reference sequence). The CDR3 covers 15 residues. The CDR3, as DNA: TGTGCCAGCAGCTTAGCCGGACTCCCCTACGATGAGCAGTTCTTC. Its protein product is CASSLAGLPYDEQFF.

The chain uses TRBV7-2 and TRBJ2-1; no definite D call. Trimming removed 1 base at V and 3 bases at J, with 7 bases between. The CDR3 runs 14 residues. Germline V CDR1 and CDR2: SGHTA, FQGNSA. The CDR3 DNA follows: TGTGCCAGCAGCTTAGTCACCCTCTACAATGAGCAGTTCTTC. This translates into CASSLVTLYNEQFF.

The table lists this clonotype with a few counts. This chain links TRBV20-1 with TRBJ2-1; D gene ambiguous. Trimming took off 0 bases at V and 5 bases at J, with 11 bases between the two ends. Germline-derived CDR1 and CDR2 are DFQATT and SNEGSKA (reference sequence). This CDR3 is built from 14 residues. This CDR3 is CSAREGVADNEQFF. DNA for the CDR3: TGCAGTGCTAGAGAAGGCGTTGCCGACAATGAGCAGTTCTTC.

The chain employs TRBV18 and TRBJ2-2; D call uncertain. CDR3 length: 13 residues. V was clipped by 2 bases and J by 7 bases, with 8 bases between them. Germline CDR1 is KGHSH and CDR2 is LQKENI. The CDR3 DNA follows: TGTGCCAGCTCACCAATGTGGGACGGGGAGCTGTTTTTT. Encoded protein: CASSPMWDGELFF.

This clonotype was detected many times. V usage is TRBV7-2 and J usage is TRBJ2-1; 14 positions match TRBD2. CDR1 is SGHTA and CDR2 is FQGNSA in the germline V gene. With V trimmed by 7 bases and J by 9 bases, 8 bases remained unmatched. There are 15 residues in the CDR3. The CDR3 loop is CASTEGLAGVREQFF. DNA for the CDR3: TGTGCCAGCACCGAGGGACTAGCGGGAGTACGTGAGCAGTTCTTC. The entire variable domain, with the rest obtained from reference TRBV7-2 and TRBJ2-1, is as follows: GAGVSQSPSNKVTEKGKDVELRCDPISGHTALYWYRQSLGQGLEFLIYFQGNSAPDKSGLPSDRFSAERTGGSVSTLTIQRTQQEDSAVYLCASTEGLAGVREQFFGPGTRLTVL.

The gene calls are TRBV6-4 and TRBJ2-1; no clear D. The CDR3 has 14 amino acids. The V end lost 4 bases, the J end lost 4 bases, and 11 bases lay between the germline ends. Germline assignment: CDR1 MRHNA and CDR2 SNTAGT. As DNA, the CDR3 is TGTGCCAGCAGTGGAAGGGCCGGGTACAATGAGCAGTTCTTC. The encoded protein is CASSGRAGYNEQFF.

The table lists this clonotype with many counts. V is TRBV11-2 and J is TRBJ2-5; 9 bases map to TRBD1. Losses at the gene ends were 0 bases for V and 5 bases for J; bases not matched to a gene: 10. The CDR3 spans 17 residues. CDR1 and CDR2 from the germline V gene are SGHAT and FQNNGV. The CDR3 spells CASSLDPRTGVRETQYF. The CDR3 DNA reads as TGTGCCAGCAGCTTAGACCCCCGGACAGGGGTGCGGGAGACCCAGTACTTC.

The CDR3 DNA reads TGTGCCAGCAGACTAGGACAGGGAAAGACCCAGTACTTC. It translates to CASRLGQGKTQYF. V and J are TRBV6-1 and TRBJ2-5; TRBD1 matches at 8 bases. The CDR3 loop spans 13 amino acids. After removal of 6 bases from V and 6 bases from J, the junction contained 6 bases not matched to a gene. The germline V gene has CDR1 MNHNS and CDR2 SASEGT.

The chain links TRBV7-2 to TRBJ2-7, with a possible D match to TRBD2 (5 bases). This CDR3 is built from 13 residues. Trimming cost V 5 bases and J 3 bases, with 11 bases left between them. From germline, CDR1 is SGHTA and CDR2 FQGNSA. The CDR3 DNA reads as TGTGCCAGCAGCCAGCCCGGGGACTACGAGCAGTACTTC. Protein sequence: CASSQPGDYEQYF.

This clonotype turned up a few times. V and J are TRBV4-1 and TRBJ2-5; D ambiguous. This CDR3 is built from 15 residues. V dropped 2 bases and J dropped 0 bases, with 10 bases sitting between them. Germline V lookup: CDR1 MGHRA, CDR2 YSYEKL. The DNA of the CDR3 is TGCGCCAGCAGCCAATCGGGCCTCTACCAAGAGACCCAGTACTTC. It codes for CASSQSGLYQETQYF.

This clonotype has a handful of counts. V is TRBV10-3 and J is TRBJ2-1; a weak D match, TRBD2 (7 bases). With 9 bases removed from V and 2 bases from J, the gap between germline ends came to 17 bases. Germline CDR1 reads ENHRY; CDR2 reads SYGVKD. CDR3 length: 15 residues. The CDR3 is CAIRGGENTYNEQFF. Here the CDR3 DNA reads TGTGCCATAAGAGGGGGGGAGAATACCTACAATGAGCAGTTCTTC.

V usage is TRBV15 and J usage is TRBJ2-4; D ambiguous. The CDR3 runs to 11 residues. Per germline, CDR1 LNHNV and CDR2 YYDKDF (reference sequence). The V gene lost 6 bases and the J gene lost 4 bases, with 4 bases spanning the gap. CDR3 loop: CATREKNIQYF. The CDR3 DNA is TGTGCCACCAGAGAAAAAAACATTCAGTACTTC.

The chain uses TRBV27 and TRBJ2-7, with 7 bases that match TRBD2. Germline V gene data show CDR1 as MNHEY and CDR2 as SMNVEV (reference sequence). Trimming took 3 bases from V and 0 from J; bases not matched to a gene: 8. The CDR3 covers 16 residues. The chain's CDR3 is CASSFRRTGGSYEQYF. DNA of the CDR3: TGTGCCAGCAGTTTTCGAAGGACGGGAGGCTCCTACGAGCAGTACTTC.

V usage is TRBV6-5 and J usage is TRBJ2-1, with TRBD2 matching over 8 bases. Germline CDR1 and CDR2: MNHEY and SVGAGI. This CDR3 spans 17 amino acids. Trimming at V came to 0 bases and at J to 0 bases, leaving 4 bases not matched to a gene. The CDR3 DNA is TGTGCCAGCAGTTACTCTGGCGGGAGGAGCTCCTACAATGAGCAGTTCTTC. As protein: CASSYSGGRSSYNEQFF.

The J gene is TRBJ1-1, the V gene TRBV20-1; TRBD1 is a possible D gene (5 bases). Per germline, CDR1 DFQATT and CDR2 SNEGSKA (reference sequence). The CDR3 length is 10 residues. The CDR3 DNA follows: TGCAGCAATCGGACAACTGAAGCTTTCTTT. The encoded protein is CSNRTTEAFF.

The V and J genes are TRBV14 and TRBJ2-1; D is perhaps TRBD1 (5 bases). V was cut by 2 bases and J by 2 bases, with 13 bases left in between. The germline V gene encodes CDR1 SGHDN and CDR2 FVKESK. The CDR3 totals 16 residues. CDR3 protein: CASSQSWTFTYNEQFF. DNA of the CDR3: TGTGCCAGCAGCCAATCTTGGACATTCACCTACAATGAGCAGTTCTTC.

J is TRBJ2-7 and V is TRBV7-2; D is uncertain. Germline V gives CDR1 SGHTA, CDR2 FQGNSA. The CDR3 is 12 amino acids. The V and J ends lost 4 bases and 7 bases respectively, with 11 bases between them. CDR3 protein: CASSSFSGEQYF. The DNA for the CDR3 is TGTGCCAGCAGCTCTTTCAGTGGAGAGCAGTACTTC.

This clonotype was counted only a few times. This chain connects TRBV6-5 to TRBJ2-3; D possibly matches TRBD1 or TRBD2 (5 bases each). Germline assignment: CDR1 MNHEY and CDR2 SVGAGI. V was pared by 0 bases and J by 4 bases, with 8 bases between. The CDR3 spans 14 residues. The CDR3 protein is CASSYSLGADTQYF. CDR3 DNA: TGTGCCAGCAGTTACTCTCTGGGGGCAGATACGCAGTATTTT.

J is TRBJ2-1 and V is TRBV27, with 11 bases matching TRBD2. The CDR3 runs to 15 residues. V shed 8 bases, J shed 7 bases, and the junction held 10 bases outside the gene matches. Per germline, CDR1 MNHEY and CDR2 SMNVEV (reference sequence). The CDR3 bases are TGTGCCAGCCGCACTTTAGCGGGAGGGCTTAATGAGCAGTTCTTC. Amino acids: CASRTLAGGLNEQFF.

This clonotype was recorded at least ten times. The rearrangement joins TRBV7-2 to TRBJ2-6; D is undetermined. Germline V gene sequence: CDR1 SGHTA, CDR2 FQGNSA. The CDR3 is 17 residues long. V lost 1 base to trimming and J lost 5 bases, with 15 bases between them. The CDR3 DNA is TGTGCCAGCAGCTTAGGCAACAGCTTGAGGCGGGCCAACGTCCTGACTTTC. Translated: CASSLGNSLRRANVLTF.

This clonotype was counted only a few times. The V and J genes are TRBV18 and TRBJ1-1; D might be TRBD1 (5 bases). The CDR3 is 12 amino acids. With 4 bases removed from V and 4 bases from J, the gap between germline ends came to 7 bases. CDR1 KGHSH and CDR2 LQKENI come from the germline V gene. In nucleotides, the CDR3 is TGTGCCAGCTCACAGGGGATCACTGAAGCTTTCTTT. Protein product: CASSQGITEAFF.

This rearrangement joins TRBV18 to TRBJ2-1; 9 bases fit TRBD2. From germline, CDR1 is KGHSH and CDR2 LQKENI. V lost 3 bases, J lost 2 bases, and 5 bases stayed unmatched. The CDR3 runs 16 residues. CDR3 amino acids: CASSPRLADTYNEQFF. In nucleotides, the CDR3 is TGTGCCAGCTCACCCCGACTAGCGGACACCTACAATGAGCAGTTCTTC. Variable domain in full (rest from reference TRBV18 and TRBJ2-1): NAGVMQNPRHLVRRRGQEARLRCSPMKGHSHVYWYRQLPEEGLKFMVYLQKENIIDESGMPKERFSAEFPKEGPSILRIQQVVRGDSAAYFCASSPRLADTYNEQFFGPGTRLTVL.

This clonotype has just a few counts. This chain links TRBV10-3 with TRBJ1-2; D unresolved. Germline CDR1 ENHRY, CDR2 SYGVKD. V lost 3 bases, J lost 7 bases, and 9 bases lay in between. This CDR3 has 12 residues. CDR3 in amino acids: CAISDAEPGYTF. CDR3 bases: TGTGCCATCAGTGACGCCGAGCCTGGCTACACCTTC.